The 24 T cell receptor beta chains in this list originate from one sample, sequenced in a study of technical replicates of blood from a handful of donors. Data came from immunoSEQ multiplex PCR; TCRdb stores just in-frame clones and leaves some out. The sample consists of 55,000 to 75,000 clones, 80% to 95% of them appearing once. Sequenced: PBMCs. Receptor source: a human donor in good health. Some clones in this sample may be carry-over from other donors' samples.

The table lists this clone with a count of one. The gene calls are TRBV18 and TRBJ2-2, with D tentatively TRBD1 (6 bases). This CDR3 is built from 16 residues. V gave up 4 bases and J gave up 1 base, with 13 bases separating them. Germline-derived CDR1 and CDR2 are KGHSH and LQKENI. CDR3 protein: CASSLAGVQNTGELFF. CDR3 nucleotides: TGTGCCAGCTCACTCGCAGGGGTACAGAACACCGGGGAGCTGTTTTTT.

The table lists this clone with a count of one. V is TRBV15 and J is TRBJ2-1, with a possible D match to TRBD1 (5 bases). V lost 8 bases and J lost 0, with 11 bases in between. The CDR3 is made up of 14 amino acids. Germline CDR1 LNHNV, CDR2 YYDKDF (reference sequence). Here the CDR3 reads CATGAKASYNEQFF. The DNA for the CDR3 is TGTGCCACCGGGGCGAAAGCCTCCTACAATGAGCAGTTCTTC.

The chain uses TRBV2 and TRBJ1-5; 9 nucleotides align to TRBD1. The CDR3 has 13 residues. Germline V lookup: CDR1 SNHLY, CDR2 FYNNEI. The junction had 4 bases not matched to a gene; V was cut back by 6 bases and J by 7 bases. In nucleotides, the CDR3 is TGTGCCAGCAGACGGACAGGGGACCAGCCCCAGCATTTT. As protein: CASRRTGDQPQHF.

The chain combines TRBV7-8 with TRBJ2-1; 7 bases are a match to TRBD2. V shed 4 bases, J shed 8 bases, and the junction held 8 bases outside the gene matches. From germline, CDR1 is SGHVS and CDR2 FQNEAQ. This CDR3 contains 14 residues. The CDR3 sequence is CASSSTSAGDEQFF. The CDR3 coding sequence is TGTGCCAGCAGCTCCACTAGCGCGGGAGATGAGCAGTTCTTC.

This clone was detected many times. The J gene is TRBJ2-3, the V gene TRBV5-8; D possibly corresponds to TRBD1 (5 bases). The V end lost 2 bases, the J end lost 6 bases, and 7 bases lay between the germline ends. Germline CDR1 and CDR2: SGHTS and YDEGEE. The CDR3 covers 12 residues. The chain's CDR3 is CASSLWGDTQYF. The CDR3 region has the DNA TGTGCCAGCAGCTTATGGGGCGATACGCAGTATTTT.

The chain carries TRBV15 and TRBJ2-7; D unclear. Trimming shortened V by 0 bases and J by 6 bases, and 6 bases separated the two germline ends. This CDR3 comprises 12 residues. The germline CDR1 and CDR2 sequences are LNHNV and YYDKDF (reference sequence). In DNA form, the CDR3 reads TGTGCCACCAGCAGAGATCGGAGCGAGCAGTACTTC. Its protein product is CATSRDRSEQYF.

The CDR3 nucleotides read TGTGCCAGCAGTTTTGGCGGGTCGGTGTCACCCCTCCACTTT. The encoded protein is CASSFGGSVSPLHF. V usage is TRBV27 and J usage is TRBJ1-6; D is ambiguous. The V end was cut by 3 bases, the J end by 10 bases, with 13 bases between. The CDR3 extends over 14 amino acids. Germline V gives CDR1 MNHEY, CDR2 SMNVEV (reference sequence).

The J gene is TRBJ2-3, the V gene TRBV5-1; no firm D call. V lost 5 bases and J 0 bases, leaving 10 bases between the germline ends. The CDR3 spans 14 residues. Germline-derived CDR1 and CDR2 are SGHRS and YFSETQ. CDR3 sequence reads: CASREQTSTDTQYF. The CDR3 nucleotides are TGCGCCAGCAGAGAGCAGACTAGCACAGATACGCAGTATTTT.

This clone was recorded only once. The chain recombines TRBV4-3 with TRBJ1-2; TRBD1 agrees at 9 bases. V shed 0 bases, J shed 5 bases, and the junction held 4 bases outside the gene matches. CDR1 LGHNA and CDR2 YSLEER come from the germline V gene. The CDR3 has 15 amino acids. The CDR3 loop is CASSQDTGGVYGYTF. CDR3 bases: TGCGCCAGCAGCCAAGATACAGGGGGCGTATATGGCTACACCTTC.

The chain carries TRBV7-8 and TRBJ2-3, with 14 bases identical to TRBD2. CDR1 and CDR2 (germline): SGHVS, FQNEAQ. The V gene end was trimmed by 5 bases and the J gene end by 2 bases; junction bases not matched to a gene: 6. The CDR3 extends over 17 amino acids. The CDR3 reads CASSPGLAGDFTDTQYF. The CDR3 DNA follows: TGTGCCAGCAGCCCGGGACTAGCGGGAGATTTCACAGATACGCAGTATTTT. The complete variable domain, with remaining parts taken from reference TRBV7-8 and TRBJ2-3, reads GAGVSQSPRYKVAKRGQDVALRCDPISGHVSLFWYQQALGQGPEFLTYFQNEAQLDKSGLPSDRFFAERPEGSVSTLKIQRTQQEDSAVYLCASSPGLAGDFTDTQYFGPGTRLTVL.

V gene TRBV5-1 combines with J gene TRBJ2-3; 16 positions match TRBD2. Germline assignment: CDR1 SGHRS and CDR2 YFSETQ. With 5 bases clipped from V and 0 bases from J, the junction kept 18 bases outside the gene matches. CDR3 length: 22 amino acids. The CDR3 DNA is TGCGCCAGCAGGCCGGGACTAGCGGGAGGGTTTACTCAAGGTTCGAGCACAGATACGCAGTATTTT. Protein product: CASRPGLAGGFTQGSSTDTQYF.

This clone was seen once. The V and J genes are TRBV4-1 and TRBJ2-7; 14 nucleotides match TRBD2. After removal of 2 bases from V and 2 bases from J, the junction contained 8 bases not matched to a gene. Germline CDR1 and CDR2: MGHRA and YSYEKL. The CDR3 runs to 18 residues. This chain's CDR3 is CASSQIPGLAGETYEQYF. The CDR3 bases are TGCGCCAGCAGCCAAATCCCGGGACTAGCGGGGGAAACCTACGAGCAGTACTTC.

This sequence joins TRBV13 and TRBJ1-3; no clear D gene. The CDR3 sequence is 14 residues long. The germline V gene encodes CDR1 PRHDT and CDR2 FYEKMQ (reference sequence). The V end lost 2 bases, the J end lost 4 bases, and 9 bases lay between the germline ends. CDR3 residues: CASSLRSAGNTIYF. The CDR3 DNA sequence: TGTGCCAGCAGCTTACGCAGTGCCGGAAACACCATATATTTT.

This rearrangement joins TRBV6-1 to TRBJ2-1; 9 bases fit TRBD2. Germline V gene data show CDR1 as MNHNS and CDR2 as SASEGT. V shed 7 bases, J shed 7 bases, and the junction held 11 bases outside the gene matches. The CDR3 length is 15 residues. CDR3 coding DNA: TGTGCCAGCACCCAAGGGGCTAGCGGGATTAATGAGCAGTTCTTC. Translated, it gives CASTQGASGINEQFF.

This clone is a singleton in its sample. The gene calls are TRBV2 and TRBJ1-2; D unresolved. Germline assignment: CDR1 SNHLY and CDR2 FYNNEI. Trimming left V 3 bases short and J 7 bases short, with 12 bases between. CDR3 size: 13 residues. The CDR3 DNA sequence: TGTGCCAGCAGTGATTTGGCCACGGGTGGCTACACCTTC. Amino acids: CASSDLATGGYTF.

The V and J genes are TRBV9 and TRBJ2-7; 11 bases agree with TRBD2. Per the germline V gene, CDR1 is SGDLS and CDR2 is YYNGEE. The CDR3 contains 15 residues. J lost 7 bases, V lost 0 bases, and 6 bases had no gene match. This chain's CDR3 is CASSVDLAGGGEQYF. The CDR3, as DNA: TGTGCCAGCAGCGTAGACCTAGCGGGGGGCGGAGAGCAGTACTTC.

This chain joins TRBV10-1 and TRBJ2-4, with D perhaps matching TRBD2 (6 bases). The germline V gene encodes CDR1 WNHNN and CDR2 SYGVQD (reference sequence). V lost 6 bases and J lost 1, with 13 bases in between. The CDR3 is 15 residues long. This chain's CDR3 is CASRILGRAKNIQYF. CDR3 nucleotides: TGCGCCAGCAGGATTTTGGGGAGGGCCAAAAACATTCAGTACTTC.

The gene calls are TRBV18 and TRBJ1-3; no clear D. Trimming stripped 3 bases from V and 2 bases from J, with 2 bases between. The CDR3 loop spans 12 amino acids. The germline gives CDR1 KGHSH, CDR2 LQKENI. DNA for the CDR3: TGTGCCAGCTCACCTACTGGAAACACCATATATTTT. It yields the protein CASSPTGNTIYF.

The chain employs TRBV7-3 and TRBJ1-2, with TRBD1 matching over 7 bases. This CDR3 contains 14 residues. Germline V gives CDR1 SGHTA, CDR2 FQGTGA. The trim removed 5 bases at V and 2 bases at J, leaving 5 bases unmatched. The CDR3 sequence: CASSPDRANYGYTF. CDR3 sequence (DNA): TGTGCCAGCAGCCCCGACAGGGCGAACTATGGCTACACCTTC.

CDR3 sequence: CSVGQGITEAFF. The CDR3 nucleotides are TGCAGCGTCGGACAGGGGATCACTGAAGCTTTCTTT. V usage is TRBV29-1 and J usage is TRBJ1-1; 9 positions match TRBD1. Trimming took 6 bases from V and 4 from J; bases not matched to a gene: 3. The CDR3 has 12 residues. Germline CDR1 and CDR2: SQVTM and ANQGSEA.

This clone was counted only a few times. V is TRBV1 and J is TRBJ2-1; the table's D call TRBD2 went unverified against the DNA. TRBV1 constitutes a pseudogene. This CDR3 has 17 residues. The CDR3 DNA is TGCACCAGCAGCCAAGATAAACCCGGGAGCTCCTACAATGAGCAGTTCTTC. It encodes CTSSQDKPGSSYNEQFF.

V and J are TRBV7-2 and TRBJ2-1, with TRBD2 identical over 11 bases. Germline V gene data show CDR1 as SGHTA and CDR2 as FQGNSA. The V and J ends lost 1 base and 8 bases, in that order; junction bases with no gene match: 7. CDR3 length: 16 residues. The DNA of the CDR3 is TGTGCCAGCAGCTTAGGCGGGACTAGCGGCCCCGATGAGCAGTTCTTC. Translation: CASSLGGTSGPDEQFF.

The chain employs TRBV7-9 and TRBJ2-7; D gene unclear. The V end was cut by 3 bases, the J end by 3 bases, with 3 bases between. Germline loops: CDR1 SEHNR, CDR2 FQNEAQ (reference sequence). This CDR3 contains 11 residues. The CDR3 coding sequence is TGTGCCAGCAGCTTCAACTACGAGCAGTACTTC. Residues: CASSFNYEQYF.

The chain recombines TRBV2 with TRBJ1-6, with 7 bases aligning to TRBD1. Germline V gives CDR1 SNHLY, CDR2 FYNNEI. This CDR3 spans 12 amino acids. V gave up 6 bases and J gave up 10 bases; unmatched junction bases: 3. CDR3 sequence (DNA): TGTGCCAGCAGCCAGGGGGGATCACCCCTCCACTTT. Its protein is CASSQGGSPLHF.